Below, 29 T cell receptor beta chains from the same sample are listed, as sequenced in a study of T cell responses to AZD1222 COVID-19 vaccine. Produced via immunoSEQ multiplex PCR; TCRdb's table is partial and in-frame only. The table shows 90,000 to 150,000 clones, with less than 90% occurring only once. This specimen consisted of peripheral blood, obtained on day 0 of AZD1222 vaccination. These TCRs come from an adult in good health.

This clone was seen once. The chain combines TRBV4-2 with TRBJ2-6, with D possibly being TRBD1 (6 bases). There are 19 residues in the CDR3. Germline V gene data show CDR1 as LGHNA and CDR2 as YNFKEQ. The V end lost 3 bases, the J end lost 0 bases, and 18 bases lay between the germline ends. CDR3 protein: CASSHGPRGQRSGANVLTF. The CDR3 DNA sequence: TGTGCCAGCAGCCATGGGCCCCGGGGACAACGCTCTGGGGCCAACGTCCTGACTTTC.

This clone was detected only once. V usage is TRBV5-6 and J usage is TRBJ1-4; D perhaps matches TRBD1 (5 bases). V lost 2 bases and J 8 bases, leaving 19 bases between the germline ends. The length of the CDR3 is 16 residues. Germline V CDR1 and CDR2: SGHDT, YYEEEE. The chain's CDR3 is CASSFFVTQEGEKLFF. The CDR3 nucleotides read TGTGCCAGCAGCTTCTTCGTAACCCAGGAGGGGGAAAAACTGTTTTTT.

The chain carries TRBV28 and TRBJ1-1; 8 bases agree with TRBD1. The CDR3 is 14 amino acids. The V gene's germline CDR1 is MDHEN and CDR2 SYDVKM. V shed 10 bases and J 5 bases; nucleotides not matched to a gene: 12. For the CDR3, the DNA is TGTGCCACCTATCTCAGGGGGCCGGGGACTGAAGCTTTCTTT. The encoded protein is CATYLRGPGTEAFF.

J is TRBJ1-3 and V is TRBV15; 9 nucleotides match TRBD1. V shed 4 bases and J 6 bases; nucleotides not matched to a gene: 4. The CDR3 is 14 residues long. Per germline, CDR1 LNHNV and CDR2 YYDKDF (reference sequence). CDR3 in amino acids: CATSTRDRENTIYF. In nucleotides, the CDR3 is TGTGCCACCAGCACACGGGACAGGGAAAACACCATATATTTT.

The rearrangement joins TRBV18 to TRBJ1-3, with D possibly matching TRBD1 (6 bases). CDR3 size: 16 residues. Per the germline V gene, CDR1 is KGHSH and CDR2 is LQKENI. Trimming removed 0 bases at V and 0 bases at J, with 9 bases between. The CDR3 nucleotides read TGTGCCAGCTCACCACCACAGGGCATCTCTGGAAACACCATATATTTT. This codes for CASSPPQGISGNTIYF.

The chain has TRBV30 and TRBJ2-2; TRBD1 matches at 7 bases. CDR3 length: 15 residues. The trim removed 3 bases at V and 6 bases at J, leaving 10 bases unmatched. Germline V CDR1 and CDR2: GTSNPN, SVGIG (reference sequence). CDR3 residues: CAWSIRGMKSGELFF. CDR3 nucleotide sequence: TGTGCCTGGAGCATCAGGGGGATGAAGTCCGGGGAGCTGTTTTTT.

The chain recombines TRBV3-1 (or the pseudogene TRBV3-2) with TRBJ1-2, with 7 bases matching TRBD1. There are 15 residues in the CDR3. CDR1 LGHDT and CDR2 YNNKEL come from the germline V gene (reference sequence). Trimming cost V 6 bases and J 8 bases; bases outside gene matches: 15. Here the CDR3 DNA reads TGTGCCAGCAGTTGGGGTGGAGGGGGCGATCGGGGCTACACCTTC. Translated: CASSWGGGGDRGYTF.

The chain combines TRBV30 with TRBJ2-7, with 9 nucleotides matching TRBD2. The CDR3 contains 12 residues. The J segment lost 3 bases and the V segment lost 8 bases, leaving 5 bases of the junction unmatched. Germline V gives CDR1 GTSNPN, CDR2 SVGIG (reference sequence). The chain's CDR3 is CAAAGGGYEQYF. Written as DNA, the CDR3 is TGTGCCGCCGCGGGAGGGGGCTACGAGCAGTACTTC.

The rearrangement joins TRBV10-3 to TRBJ2-7; 11 nucleotides line up with TRBD1. CDR1 is ENHRY, CDR2 SYGVKD, per germline. V dropped 7 bases and J dropped 4; count of bases not matched to a gene: 6. There are 14 residues in the CDR3. The chain's CDR3 is CAIMGTGGSYEQYF. The CDR3 nucleotides read TGTGCCATCATGGGGACAGGGGGGAGTTACGAGCAGTACTTC.

This clone has just one count. The chain combines TRBV5-1 with TRBJ2-7, with 10 bases fitting TRBD2. This CDR3 has 15 amino acids. The ends lost 5 bases at V and 4 bases at J; junction bases unmatched: 9. CDR1 and CDR2 (germline): SGHRS, YFSETQ. The CDR3 coding sequence is TGCGCCAGCAGTCGGACGGGACTAGCGCTTTACGAGCAGTACTTC. Translating it yields CASSRTGLALYEQYF.

With respect to this clone: A read error is likely, as this CDR3 ends without the conserved phenylalanine or tryptophan. The DNA is left out, because the CDR3 cannot be placed on it with certainty; the CDR3 is given as TCRdb lists it. The chain has TRBV7-9 and TRBJ2-7; the tabulated D call, TRBD2, remains unverified against the DNA. Germline V gene sequence: CDR1 SEHNR, CDR2 FQNEAQ (reference sequence). The CDR3 sequence runs 13 residues, both termini included. The CDR3 loop reads CASSLGTSGSPLY.

The rearrangement uses TRBV7-3 and TRBJ2-2, with no clear D. With 4 bases removed from V and 6 bases from J, the gap between germline ends came to 9 bases. The germline V gene encodes CDR1 SGHTA and CDR2 FQGTGA. The CDR3 covers 13 residues. CDR3 sequence (DNA): TGTGCCAGCAGCTCTACAATGGCCGGGGAGCTGTTTTTT. It yields the protein CASSSTMAGELFF.

This clone came up a few times. The chain couples TRBV7-9 to TRBJ1-2; 9 nucleotides align to TRBD1. The length of the CDR3 is 14 residues. J gave up 4 bases and V 3 bases, and 3 bases lay outside the gene matches. The V gene's germline CDR1 is SEHNR and CDR2 FQNEAQ (reference sequence). In DNA form, the CDR3 reads TGTGCCAGCAGCTTGGGACAGGGAATCTATGGCTACACCTTC. Its protein product is CASSLGQGIYGYTF.

V usage is TRBV13 and J usage is TRBJ1-5; TRBD1 matches 7 bases. The CDR3 runs to 14 residues. Germline values: CDR1 PRHDT, CDR2 FYEKMQ (reference sequence). V lost 5 bases and J lost 5; bases outside the gene matches: 6. CDR3 residues: CASSQTGKDQPQHF. CDR3 DNA sequence: TGTGCCAGCAGCCAGACAGGGAAGGATCAGCCCCAGCATTTT.

The chain carries TRBV30 and TRBJ1-2; the D gene is possibly TRBD1 (6 bases). Germline V CDR1 and CDR2: GTSNPN, SVGIG (reference sequence). CDR3 length equals 11 residues. V was trimmed by 3 bases and J by 5 bases, leaving 7 bases between them. The CDR3 spells CAWSRGYGYTF. The CDR3 nucleotides read TGTGCCTGGAGCAGGGGTTATGGCTACACCTTC.

The chain carries TRBV15 and TRBJ2-3; TRBD2 matches at 12 bases. Germline CDR1 reads LNHNV; CDR2 reads YYDKDF (reference sequence). The CDR3 is 13 residues long. The ends lost 9 bases at V and 6 bases at J; junction bases unmatched: 4. In DNA form, the CDR3 reads TGTGCCACGACTAGCGGGAGACCGGATACGCAGTATTTT. Residues: CATTSGRPDTQYF. Full variable domain (outside the CDR3, taken from reference TRBV15 and TRBJ2-3): DAMVIQNPRYQVTQFGKPVTLSCSQTLNHNVMYWYQQKSSQAPKLLFHYYDKDFNNEADTPDNFQSRRPNTSFCFLDIRSPGLGDTAMYLCATTSGRPDTQYFGPGTRLTVL.

The chain employs TRBV5-1 and TRBJ1-4; D uncertain. V dropped 2 bases and J dropped 0 bases, with 8 bases sitting between them. The CDR3 runs to 15 residues. From germline, CDR1 is SGHRS and CDR2 YFSETQ. The DNA for the CDR3 is TGCGCCAGCAGCTTCTCAGAGACAACTAATGAAAAACTGTTTTTT. Amino acid sequence: CASSFSETTNEKLFF.

This clone was found once. This CDR3 is CASAKTSGGPYEQYF. The CDR3 coding sequence is TGTGCCAGCGCTAAAACCTCGGGGGGACCCTACGAGCAGTACTTC. The chain has TRBV6-6 and TRBJ2-7, with 7 bases matching TRBD2. V lost 8 bases to trimming and J lost 2 bases; unmatched junction nucleotides: 12. The V gene's germline CDR1 is MNHNY and CDR2 SVGAGI (reference sequence). The CDR3 sequence is 15 residues long.

V is TRBV25-1 and J is TRBJ2-7; D is unresolved. The CDR3 extends over 13 amino acids. Germline V gene sequence: CDR1 MGHDK, CDR2 SYGVNS. Deletions cut 8 bases from V and 3 bases from J, with 14 bases between. In DNA, the CDR3 is TGTGCCAGCCGTCCCTCCAAAATCTACGAGCAGTACTTC. This encodes CASRPSKIYEQYF.

The chain recombines TRBV27 with TRBJ2-7; 12 positions match TRBD2. Losses at the gene ends were 0 bases for V and 2 bases for J; bases not matched to a gene: 5. Germline V gives CDR1 MNHEY, CDR2 SMNVEV (reference sequence). The CDR3 has 17 residues. The CDR3 coding sequence is TGTGCCAGCAGTTTATCCCCTAGCGGGAGGGGGGCCTACGAGCAGTACTTC. This encodes CASSLSPSGRGAYEQYF.

The rearrangement joins TRBV21-1 to TRBJ1-5; the table's D gene call, TRBD1, was not cross checked with the DNA. TRBV21-1 is marked as a pseudogene. This CDR3 comprises 15 residues. In DNA, the CDR3 is TGTGCCAGCATCACGATTCCGGGACAGGAATTTCCCCAGCATTTT. It translates to CASITIPGQEFPQHF.

The CDR3 region is CASSLGGQGNSPLHF. The CDR3 nucleotides read TGTGCCAGCAGCTTAGGAGGACAGGGGAATTCACCCCTCCACTTT. This chain connects TRBV7-2 to TRBJ1-6; 9 bases fit TRBD1. The CDR3 sequence is 15 residues long. After removal of 1 base from V and 7 bases from J, the junction contained 2 bases not matched to a gene. Germline CDR1 and CDR2: SGHTA and FQGNSA.

The V gene is TRBV5-4, the J gene TRBJ2-7, with D perhaps TRBD1 (5 bases). V was cut by 5 bases and J by 2 bases, with 14 bases left in between. This CDR3 is 14 amino acids long. The germline V gene encodes CDR1 SGHNT and CDR2 YYREEE (reference sequence). The CDR3 is CASRPWADTYEQYF. The CDR3 region has the DNA TGTGCCAGCAGACCCTGGGCGGACACCTACGAGCAGTACTTC.

Only a few counts were recorded for this clone. This sample includes further DNA sequences coding for the same CDR3. The chain employs TRBV30 and TRBJ1-5; tentatively, D is TRBD1 (6 bases). Trimming cost V 0 bases and J 6 bases, with 9 bases left between them. The CDR3 is 13 residues long. The germline V gene encodes CDR1 GTSNPN and CDR2 SVGIG (reference sequence). The chain's CDR3 is CAWSVRGGQPQHF. In DNA, the CDR3 is TGTGCCTGGAGTGTACGAGGGGGTCAGCCCCAGCATTTT.

This clone was picked up one time. The V gene is TRBV28, the J gene TRBJ1-2; D remains unclear. Germline CDR1 reads MDHEN; CDR2 reads SYDVKM. The CDR3 is 14 amino acids. Deletions cut 1 base from V and 5 bases from J, with 11 bases between. CDR3 region: CASSLSLRLYGYTF. The CDR3 DNA reads TGTGCCAGCAGTTTATCCCTCAGATTATATGGCTACACCTTC.

This chain joins TRBV9 and TRBJ1-2, with TRBD1 identical over 7 bases. V was pared by 3 bases and J by 4 bases, with 6 bases of the junction left unmatched. The CDR3 runs 14 residues. Germline-derived CDR1 and CDR2 are SGDLS and YYNGEE. The chain's CDR3 is CASSENRDSYGYTF. In DNA form, the CDR3 reads TGTGCCAGCAGCGAGAACCGGGACAGCTATGGCTACACCTTC.

This chain connects TRBV4-1 to TRBJ1-4, with a possible D match to TRBD1 (5 bases). Germline V gene lookup returns CDR1 MGHRA and CDR2 YSYEKL. The V end lost 1 base, the J end lost 15 bases, and 15 bases lay between the germline ends. The CDR3 has 13 residues. DNA of the CDR3: TGCGCCAGCAGCCAAGTATCAGGGCAGGGAGTGTTTTTT. The encoded protein is CASSQVSGQGVFF.

The chain recombines TRBV2 with TRBJ1-5, with D possibly matching TRBD1 (6 bases). This CDR3 has 15 amino acids. Germline loops: CDR1 SNHLY, CDR2 FYNNEI. Trimming pared 8 bases from V and 0 bases from J, leaving 14 bases between. The CDR3: CASLSQGHSNQPQHF. CDR3 bases: TGTGCCAGCCTATCCCAGGGGCATAGCAATCAGCCCCAGCATTTT.

This chain links TRBV3-1 (or the pseudogene TRBV3-2) with TRBJ1-1, with a tentative D call TRBD1 (6 bases). The CDR3 is 12 amino acids. Germline V gene lookup returns CDR1 LGHDT and CDR2 YNNKEL (reference sequence). Trimming left V 8 bases short and J 5 bases short, with 12 bases between. In DNA form, the CDR3 reads TGTGCCAGCGACCGAAGGGGGACTGAAGCTTTCTTT. It translates to CASDRRGTEAFF.